This T cell receptor (beta chain) emerged from a study of shared clonotypes between healthy human individuals. Study findings and constraints: Rarefaction curves obtained for sorted subsets showed sequencing incomplete despite large depth.

A note on this clone: Its matching antigen is unknown. The same CDR3 also results from other DNA sequences found in this sample.

Profiling relied on immunoSEQ multiplex PCR, and the TCRdb table lists in-frame clones only, not all of them. The sample yields approximately 2,000,000 clones, roughly 93% seen once. Trimming removed 2 bases from V and 3 bases from J; junction bases left unmatched: 7. Germline CDR1 is MNHEY and CDR2 is SMNVEV (reference sequence). This CDR3 has 15 residues. Positive CCR7 selection of CD45RO-negative cells yielded the naive CD8 cells, and terminally differentiated effector memory CD45RA+ cells were excluded. Sequencing input: naive CD8+ T cells from PBMCs. This chain connects TRBV27 to TRBJ2-7, with TRBD2 identical over 7 bases. This clonotype was obtained from a man aged 18 to 29 in good health. Some clones in this sample may be carry-over from other donors' samples. The CDR3 sequence is CASSLRLADHYEQYF. CDR3 DNA: TGTGCCAGCAGTTTAAGGCTAGCGGACCACTACGAGCAGTACTTC.